This TCR beta chain is from a study of T cell responses to AZD1222 COVID-19 vaccine. The V end lost 0 bases, the J end lost 0 bases, and 12 bases lay between the germline ends. Germline V gene lookup returns CDR1 SGHRS and CDR2 YFSETQ. The CDR3 spans 17 residues. As to this clone: Its cognate antigen is unknown.

Generated by immunoSEQ multiplex PCR, the TCRdb table keeps only in-frame clones and is missing some. The data contain more than 95,000 clones, 92% of them seen just once; the ten biggest clones take up around 0.96%. Findings of the study overall: After two AZD1222 doses, spike-specific TCR breadth and depth rose versus day 0. Possibly, clonal diversity was underestimated; donors were largely white British and included more females.

The rearrangement uses TRBV5-1 and TRBJ2-2; D gene uncertain. This specimen consisted of peripheral blood, obtained on day 0 of AZD1222 vaccination. The source is an adult in good health. CDR3 sequence (DNA): TGCGCCAGCAGCTTGGTCGTTTTCACACCGAACACCGGGGAGCTGTTTTTT. The encoded protein is CASSLVVFTPNTGELFF.